The source of this T cell receptor (beta chain) is a study of blood T cells in healthy people across ages. The V gene's germline CDR1 is SGHTA and CDR2 FQGNSA. CDR3 length: 13 amino acids. A minimum of 6 million PBMCs was isolated per sample. A second PCR of roughly 6 to 12 cycles used a sample-barcoded 5' primer and a J-beta primer mix. TCRdb passed the 5' RACE reads through MiXCR, listing each CDR3 protein once. The sample yields around 1,900,000 distinct CDR3 sequences, roughly two fifths seen once. With respect to this clonotype: One end of the junction fails to match germline, which may point to a read error.

The specimen sequenced was blood. The chain carries TRBV7-2 and TRBJ2-1; D unclear. The source of this sequence is a human donor in good health. CDR3 DNA: TGTGCCAACAGCCCCCCGGCGTCTCTTTGGCAGTTCTTC. Translating it yields CANSPPASLWQFF.